Included here is one T cell receptor (beta chain) sequence, with context. Its target is not known. V lost 5 bases to trimming and J lost 3 bases, with 12 bases between them. The germline V gene has CDR1 SGHTA and CDR2 FQGNSA. CDR3 length: 14 amino acids. The table came from immunoSEQ multiplex PCR; TCRdb's copy has only in-frame clones and leaves some out. The top ten clones hold roughly 5.9% of a sample with hundreds of thousands of clones, about 75% of them seen once. The sample is drawn from a study of cytotoxic CD8 clonotypes in ibrutinib-treated CLL. Study-wide points: At progression, clonality fell back toward baseline after rising at ibrutinib response.

The rearrangement links TRBV7-2 to TRBJ2-3; TRBD2 is a possible D gene (5 bases). The receptor was isolated from a human donor with chronic lymphocytic leukemia. The source was PBMCs, collected after 12 months of ibrutinib treatment. The CDR3 reads CASSPGLETDTQYF. DNA of the CDR3: TGTGCCAGCAGCCCCGGACTGGAAACAGATACGCAGTATTTT.